Below are 26 T cell receptor beta chains sequenced from a single sample in a study of blood T cells in healthy people across ages. Through a sample-barcoded 5' primer and a J-beta primer mix, a second PCR was run for roughly 7 to 11 cycles. TCRdb fed the 5' RACE reads into MiXCR, producing one record per CDR3 protein. The data show 700,000 to 800,000 distinct CDR3 sequences, roughly 41% seen once. Input material: blood. The receptors originated from a woman in her fifties or sixties in good health.

The chain has TRBV20-1 and TRBJ1-1, with a weak D call TRBD1 (5 bases). This CDR3 has 14 residues. Trimming pared 2 bases from V and 0 bases from J, leaving 10 bases between. Germline V gene lookup returns CDR1 DFQATT and CDR2 SNEGSKA (reference sequence). CDR3 nucleotides: TGCAGTGCTAGATTTGGGGGGATGAACACTGAAGCTTTCTTT. This translates into CSARFGGMNTEAFF.

The rearrangement joins TRBV6-5 to TRBJ2-1; 7 bases line up with TRBD2. CDR1 and CDR2 (germline): MNHEY, SVGAGI. J gave up 3 bases and V 0 bases, and 2 bases lay outside the gene matches. The CDR3 totals 15 residues. The CDR3 reads CASSYSRELYNEQFF. The CDR3 DNA is TGTGCCAGCAGTTACTCGCGGGAGCTCTACAATGAGCAGTTCTTC.

The chain couples TRBV29-1 to TRBJ2-3; no definite D call. Germline assignment: CDR1 SQVTM and CDR2 ANQGSEA. Trimming stripped 0 bases from V and 3 bases from J, with 7 bases between. This CDR3 spans 13 amino acids. CDR3 bases: TGCAGCGTTGAAGATCCGGGTACAGATACGCAGTATTTT. It encodes CSVEDPGTDTQYF.

The chain recombines TRBV7-3 with TRBJ2-1; 10 positions match TRBD2. V shed 2 bases and J 10 bases; nucleotides not matched to a gene: 11. The CDR3 runs 16 residues. Germline V gene lookup returns CDR1 SGHTA and CDR2 FQGTGA. This CDR3 is CASSLSAGGPVYEQFF. The CDR3 DNA follows: TGTGCCAGCAGCTTATCAGCGGGAGGGCCTGTATACGAGCAGTTCTTC.

This clonotype was detected a few times. The genes are TRBV20-1 and TRBJ2-5; 10 positions agree with TRBD2. V was pared by 5 bases and J by 5 bases, with 5 bases of the junction left unmatched. The CDR3 length is 13 residues. Germline V gene lookup returns CDR1 DFQATT and CDR2 SNEGSKA (reference sequence). For the CDR3, the DNA is TGCAGTGCTGCCACTAGCGGGAAGGAGACCCAGTACTTC. Amino acid sequence: CSAATSGKETQYF.

This chain links TRBV7-2 with TRBJ2-6; TRBD1 might be the D (5 bases). The CDR3 runs 14 residues. Germline V gene sequence: CDR1 SGHTA, CDR2 FQGNSA. Trimming removed 5 bases from V and 9 bases from J, with 14 bases in between. DNA of the CDR3: TGTGCCAGCAGCCCCCCAGGGTACGTCAACGTCCTGACTTTC. Protein: CASSPPGYVNVLTF.

This clonotype turned up a few times. This rearrangement joins TRBV2 to TRBJ2-1, with 8 bases aligning to TRBD2. CDR1 is SNHLY and CDR2 is FYNNEI in the germline V gene. The CDR3 extends over 14 amino acids. Unmatched junction bases numbered 7, after V lost 7 bases and J lost 5 bases. This chain's CDR3 is CASTLAGSDNEQFF. CDR3 DNA sequence: TGTGCCAGCACCCTAGCGGGTAGCGACAATGAGCAGTTCTTC. Looking up the rest from reference TRBV2 and TRBJ2-1 gives the full variable domain: EPEVTQTPSHQVTQMGQEVILRCVPISNHLYFYWYRQILGQKVEFLVSFYNNEISEKSEIFDDQFSVERPDGSNFTLKIRSTKLEDSAMYFCASTLAGSDNEQFFGPGTRLTVL.

This clonotype was detected only once. The genes are TRBV7-3 and TRBJ2-3; possibly TRBD1 for D (7 bases). The CDR3 contains 18 residues. Germline V CDR1 and CDR2: SGHTA, FQGTGA. The ends were cut back, 0 bases at V and 1 base at J, with 17 bases in the middle. The CDR3 loop reads CASSLTPNQGGGTDTQYF. CDR3 coding DNA: TGTGCCAGCAGCTTAACTCCCAACCAGGGGGGCGGCACAGATACGCAGTATTTT.

On this clonotype: Since a much larger clone is just one base distant, this may be a read error. The rearrangement joins TRBV18 to TRBJ1-5, with TRBD1 matching 7 bases. CDR3 length: 14 amino acids. Per the germline V gene, CDR1 is KGHSH and CDR2 is LQKENI. The J segment lost 2 bases and the V segment lost 3 bases, leaving 1 base of the junction unmatched. The CDR3 DNA sequence: TGTGCCAGCTCACCGGGACAGTGCAATCAGCCCCAGCATTTT. It codes for CASSPGQCNQPQHF.

This clonotype has more than one count but fewer than ten. The junction and the germline gene differ at one end; a read error may be behind it. V is TRBV6-5 and J is TRBJ2-1, with D unresolved. The CDR3 covers 14 residues. Germline V gene sequence: CDR1 MNHEY, CDR2 SVGAGI. CDR3 loop: CASRATQSYDEQFF. CDR3 bases: TGTGCCAGCAGGGCCACTCAGAGCTACGATGAGCAGTTCTTC.

This chain joins TRBV5-1 and TRBJ2-5, with 9 positions matching TRBD2. The CDR3 consists of 14 residues. The V gene's germline CDR1 is SGHRS and CDR2 YFSETQ. V gave up 5 bases and J gave up 0 bases; unmatched junction bases: 2. This CDR3 is CASRLAGYQETQYF. The CDR3 nucleotides read TGCGCCAGCAGACTAGCGGGCTACCAAGAGACCCAGTACTTC.

V is TRBV12-3 or TRBV12-4 and J is TRBJ2-3; D is possibly TRBD1 or TRBD2 (5 bases each). The V gene lost 7 bases and the J gene lost 1 base, with 12 bases spanning the gap. This CDR3 has 14 residues. The CDR3 here is CASTPGTRTDTQYF. The CDR3 DNA is TGTGCCAGCACTCCCGGGACCCGCACAGATACGCAGTATTTT.

The chain combines TRBV20-1 with TRBJ2-7; TRBD2 agrees at 7 bases. This CDR3 is 14 amino acids long. Unmatched junction bases numbered 7, after V lost 5 bases and J lost 0 bases. The germline CDR1 and CDR2 sequences are DFQATT and SNEGSKA (reference sequence). CDR3 sequence: CSAGPGRFSYEQYF. CDR3 DNA sequence: TGCAGTGCTGGACCCGGGAGGTTCTCCTACGAGCAGTACTTC.

As concerns this clonotype: The junction shows a germline mismatch at one end, possibly a read error. The V and J genes are TRBV7-6 and TRBJ2-3; D gene ambiguous. The CDR3 is 15 residues long. Germline CDR1 and CDR2: SGHVS and FNYEAQ. The CDR3 is CASSPRPTSTDTRYF. The CDR3 DNA reads TGTGCCAGCAGCCCTCGCCCGACCAGCACAGATACGCGGTATTTT.

The chain uses TRBV4-1 and TRBJ2-4; D is possibly TRBD1 or TRBD2 (5 bases each). The end of the DNA is better explained by TRBJ2-5, so the J call may be wrong. The germline V gene encodes CDR1 MGHRA and CDR2 YSYEKL. CDR3 length: 16 amino acids. The DNA of the CDR3 is TGCGCCAGCAGCCAAGAAGCGGACAAAAGGGGAGAGACCCAGTACTTC. Its translation is CASSQEADKRGETQYF.

This clonotype was counted between two and nine times. The chain recombines TRBV7-2 with TRBJ1-5; D ambiguous. The length of the CDR3 is 14 residues. V lost 5 bases to trimming and J lost 5 bases, with 13 bases between them. The germline V gene encodes CDR1 SGHTA and CDR2 FQGNSA. The CDR3 DNA sequence: TGTGCCAGCAGCCTTACCGGAACCGATCAGCCCCAGCATTTT. It specifies CASSLTGTDQPQHF.

This clonotype has a handful of counts. The chain couples TRBV28 to TRBJ2-7; 7 nucleotides align to TRBD2. This CDR3 is built from 13 residues. Germline V CDR1 and CDR2: MDHEN, SYDVKM. The V segment lost 9 bases and the J segment 0 bases; nucleotides outside the gene matches: 5. CDR3 sequence: CASWGGSSYEQYF. The CDR3 DNA reads as TGTGCCAGTTGGGGGGGGAGCTCCTACGAGCAGTACTTC.

The count of this clonotype is one. This chain uses TRBV9 with TRBJ2-1; 9 bases are shared with TRBD1. Germline CDR1 reads SGDLS; CDR2 reads YYNGEE. CDR3 length: 15 residues. Losses at the gene ends were 3 bases for V and 3 bases for J; bases not matched to a gene: 4. The CDR3 DNA follows: TGTGCCAGCAGCGGCCGGGACAGGGTCTACAATGAGCAGTTCTTC. As protein: CASSGRDRVYNEQFF.

On this clonotype itself: This may stem from a read error, because a much larger clone lies one nucleotide away. The V gene is TRBV9, the J gene TRBJ2-5, with D unresolved. The CDR3 consists of 12 residues. Germline loops: CDR1 SGDLS, CDR2 YYNGEE. The CDR3 bases are TGTGTCAGCAGCCAAGGTCTGGAGACCCAGTACTTC. It encodes CVSSQGLETQYF.

This sequence joins TRBV11-2 and TRBJ2-1; D is unclear. Trimming pared 1 base from V and 6 bases from J, leaving 7 bases between. This CDR3 is built from 13 residues. Germline CDR1 reads SGHAT; CDR2 reads FQNNGV. CDR3 sequence reads: CASSLVWVNEQFF. The CDR3 DNA reads as TGTGCCAGCAGCTTAGTTTGGGTCAATGAGCAGTTCTTC.

This clonotype came up a few times. This chain links TRBV5-6 with TRBJ2-5; D might be TRBD2 (6 bases). V was clipped by 0 bases and J by 0 bases, with 9 bases between them. This CDR3 region has 15 residues. The germline V gene has CDR1 SGHDT and CDR2 YYEEEE. CDR3 sequence reads: CASSLVRDYQETQYF. Written as DNA, the CDR3 is TGTGCCAGCAGCTTGGTCCGGGACTACCAAGAGACCCAGTACTTC.

The rearrangement uses TRBV7-9 and TRBJ2-1; weak D call: TRBD2 (6 bases). CDR1 SEHNR and CDR2 FQNEAQ come from the germline V gene (reference sequence). The germline V and J ends were trimmed by 0 bases and 12 bases, with 18 bases remaining between them. This CDR3 is 15 amino acids long. CDR3 sequence reads: CASSLAGDSLARQFF. The CDR3 bases are TGTGCCAGCAGCTTAGCGGGGGACTCGCTAGCTAGGCAGTTCTTC. Full variable domain (outside the CDR3, taken from reference TRBV7-9 and TRBJ2-1): DTGVSQNPRHKITKRGQNVTFRCDPISEHNRLYWYRQTLGQGPEFLTYFQNEAQLEKSRLLSDRFSAERPKGSFSTLEIQRTEQGDSAMYLCASSLAGDSLARQFFGPGTRLTVL.

The chain links TRBV7-2 to TRBJ1-1; D unresolved. Germline CDR1 and CDR2: SGHTA and FQGNSA. This CDR3 comprises 14 residues. V lost 2 bases to trimming and J lost 1 base, with 8 bases between them. The CDR3 bases are TGTGCCAGCAGCTTATTGCCAGAGAACACTGAAGCTTTCTTT. This encodes CASSLLPENTEAFF.

This clonotype has only a few counts. V is TRBV12-3 or TRBV12-4 and J is TRBJ2-3, with TRBD2 matching over 8 bases. The CDR3 covers 15 residues. The V gene end was trimmed by 2 bases and the J gene end by 4 bases; junction bases not matched to a gene: 5. Here the CDR3 DNA reads TGTGCCAGCAGTTTATTGCGGGGGGACTCAGATACGCAGTATTTT. It is translated as CASSLLRGDSDTQYF.

This clonotype was detected only a few times. The chain joins TRBV5-1 to TRBJ2-3; 7 bases align to TRBD2. Germline values: CDR1 SGHRS, CDR2 YFSETQ. V was clipped by 2 bases and J by 0 bases; unmatched bases: 9. CDR3 length equals 17 residues. This chain's CDR3 is CASSFSERGPSTDTQYF. The DNA of the CDR3 is TGCGCCAGCAGCTTCTCCGAGCGGGGACCGAGCACAGATACGCAGTATTTT.

The count of this clonotype is one. CDR3 coding DNA: TGTGCTACCAGTGAGTCGAATAGTAACAAAGAGACCCAGTACTTC. Translated: CATSESNSNKETQYF. The chain has TRBV10-3 and TRBJ2-5; D not certain. CDR3 length equals 15 residues. Germline-derived CDR1 and CDR2 are ENHRY and SYGVKD.